The clone carrying this TCR beta chain has only a few counts. RNA was extracted and reverse transcribed into cDNA as the sequencing template. Data came from immunoSEQ multiplex PCR; TCRdb stores just in-frame clones and leaves some out. The sample contains about 160,000 clones, 50% to 65% of which appear only once. This entry belongs to a study of CD8+ T cells in alopecia areata. As to treatment: oral pan-JAK inhibitor, 5-10 mg twice daily. V lost 6 bases, J lost 0 bases, and 12 bases lay in between. Germline CDR1 and CDR2: SNHLY and FYNNEI. The CDR3 length is 15 residues. The sequence was collected from a human donor with alopecia areata. The chain links TRBV2 to TRBJ1-5, with D perhaps matching TRBD1 (5 bases). The specimen comprised CD4+ T cells sorted from blood, sampled at week 24, from a patient treated with tofacitinib. This CDR3 reads CASSIGHNSNQPQHF. The CDR3 coding sequence is TGTGCCAGCAGCATTGGACACAATAGCAATCAGCCCCAGCATTTT. Based on the CDR3 plus reference TRBV2 and TRBJ1-5, the full variable domain is EPEVTQTPSHQVTQMGQEVILRCVPISNHLYFYWYRQILGQKVEFLVSFYNNEISEKSEIFDDQFSVERPDGSNFTLKIRSTKLEDSAMYFCASSIGHNSNQPQHFGDGTRLSIL.